These 30 T cell receptor beta chains were all obtained from the same sample, sequenced in a study of T cell clonotyping in hematopoietic cell transplantation. As for time point: recipient sample about 28 days before transplant, after cytoreduction. Sequencing used immunoSEQ multiplex PCR; TCRdb keeps in-frame clones, though not all of them. This sample has some 27,000 clones, with roughly 85% found just once. Sequenced here: peripheral blood mononuclear cells, sampled before stem cell transplant. Receptor source: a man between 40 and 49 years old with acute myeloid leukemia. Some clones in this sample may be carry-over from other donors' samples.

The chain joins TRBV5-1 to TRBJ2-5; D remains ambiguous. Deletions cut 2 bases from V and 1 base from J, with 9 bases between. The germline V gene encodes CDR1 SGHRS and CDR2 YFSETQ. CDR3 size: 14 residues. The CDR3 sequence: CASSFGRSQETQYF. The DNA of the CDR3 is TGCGCCAGCAGCTTCGGCCGGTCCCAAGAGACCCAGTACTTC.

The J gene is TRBJ2-1, the V gene TRBV7-8, with 8 bases that match TRBD2. Trimming removed 3 bases from V and 12 bases from J; junction bases left unmatched: 25. The CDR3 loop spans 19 amino acids. Germline-derived CDR1 and CDR2 are SGHVS and FQNEAQ. Here the CDR3 reads CASSFIWATSEDPNVGQFF. CDR3 DNA sequence: TGTGCCAGCAGCTTTATATGGGCGACTAGCGAGGACCCGAACGTTGGGCAGTTCTTC.

This clone was recorded only once. The chain uses TRBV7-2 and TRBJ1-2; tentatively, D is TRBD1 (6 bases). The CDR3 loop spans 16 amino acids. CDR1 SGHTA and CDR2 FQGNSA come from the germline V gene. Between the trimmed V and J ends, which lost 3 bases and 2 bases, there was a span of 16 bases. CDR3 sequence (DNA): TGTGCCAGCAGCTTGGACAGTGGGGGGTCCAACTATGGCTACACCTTC. Protein sequence: CASSLDSGGSNYGYTF. Full variable domain (rest looked up from reference TRBV7-2 and TRBJ1-2): GAGVSQSPSNKVTEKGKDVELRCDPISGHTALYWYRQSLGQGLEFLIYFQGNSAPDKSGLPSDRFSAERTGGSVSTLTIQRTQQEDSAVYLCASSLDSGGSNYGYTFGSGTRLTVV.

The J gene is TRBJ1-2, the V gene TRBV5-8; D gene ambiguous. The length of the CDR3 is 16 residues. V was trimmed by 0 bases and J by 1 base, leaving 13 bases between them. Per germline, CDR1 SGHTS and CDR2 YDEGEE. The CDR3 region is CASSLDGEQRNYGYTF. Written as DNA, the CDR3 is TGTGCCAGCAGCTTGGACGGGGAACAGCGTAACTATGGCTACACCTTC.

This chain connects TRBV30 to TRBJ1-1, with D possibly TRBD1 on 5 matching bases. The CDR3 contains 12 residues. Trimming took 5 bases from V and 4 from J, leaving 11 bases between them. CDR1 GTSNPN and CDR2 SVGIG come from the germline V gene (reference sequence). CDR3 sequence reads: CAWGGVSTEAFF. The CDR3 bases are TGTGCCTGGGGGGGGGTAAGCACTGAAGCTTTCTTT.

The J gene is TRBJ2-2, the V gene TRBV2, with D tentatively TRBD2 (7 bases). The CDR3 spans 14 residues. Germline-derived CDR1 and CDR2 are SNHLY and FYNNEI. V shed 8 bases and J shed 4 bases, with 14 bases lying between them. This CDR3 is CASVKRGGTGELFF. In DNA, the CDR3 is TGTGCCAGCGTCAAAAGGGGGGGCACCGGGGAGCTGTTTTTT.

The chain uses TRBV11-3 and TRBJ2-5, with 7 bases that match TRBD1. Germline CDR1 is SGHNT and CDR2 is YENEEA. The CDR3 has 16 residues. The J segment lost 2 bases and the V segment lost 5 bases, leaving 11 bases of the junction unmatched. The CDR3 coding sequence is TGTGCCAGCAGCCCCTTGGGTCCGGGACAGCAAGAGACCCAGTACTTC. Protein: CASSPLGPGQQETQYF.

The chain's CDR3 is CASSLRIAGETQYF. CDR3 coding DNA: TGTGCCAGCAGCTTGAGAATAGCGGGGGAGACCCAGTACTTC. The V and J genes are TRBV5-6 and TRBJ2-5; 8 nucleotides align to TRBD2. With 1 base clipped from V and 5 bases from J, the junction kept 4 bases outside the gene matches. Germline V gives CDR1 SGHDT, CDR2 YYEEEE. The CDR3 is made up of 14 amino acids.

The V gene is TRBV27, the J gene TRBJ2-7; D may be TRBD1 or TRBD2 (5 bases each). The germline V and J ends were trimmed by 0 bases and 3 bases, with 15 bases remaining between them. There are 16 residues in the CDR3. The germline V gene encodes CDR1 MNHEY and CDR2 SMNVEV (reference sequence). This CDR3 is CASSLSGALLYYEQYF. The DNA of the CDR3 is TGTGCCAGCAGTTTATCCGGGGCACTACTTTACTACGAGCAGTACTTC.

The chain employs TRBV9 and TRBJ2-1; D perhaps matches TRBD1 (5 bases). This CDR3 contains 15 residues. V lost 0 bases and J 5 bases, leaving 12 bases between the germline ends. CDR1 SGDLS and CDR2 YYNGEE come from the germline V gene. The CDR3 region is CASSVGGYWDNEQFF. Here the CDR3 DNA reads TGTGCCAGCAGCGTAGGGGGCTATTGGGACAATGAGCAGTTCTTC.

The V gene is TRBV29-1, the J gene TRBJ2-1; D ambiguous. In germline, CDR1 is SQVTM, CDR2 ANQGSEA. The CDR3 sequence is 11 residues long. V was pared by 7 bases and J by 1 base, with 5 bases between. CDR3 coding DNA: TGCAGCGGCCAGTCCTACAATGAGCAGTTCTTC. This codes for CSGQSYNEQFF.

This sequence joins TRBV27 and TRBJ2-1; maybe TRBD2 (6 bases). CDR1 and CDR2 from the germline V gene are MNHEY and SMNVEV (reference sequence). Trimming stripped 3 bases from V and 0 bases from J, with 6 bases between. The CDR3 totals 14 residues. The CDR3 DNA reads as TGTGCCAGCAGTTTGGGGGGCTCCTACAATGAGCAGTTCTTC. Its translation: CASSLGGSYNEQFF.

The DNA of the CDR3 is TGTGCCATCAGCGACGGCACAACCAGCAACTATGGCTACACCTTC. Its protein product is CAISDGTTSNYGYTF. The chain combines TRBV10-3 with TRBJ1-2; D not certain. Per germline, CDR1 ENHRY and CDR2 SYGVKD. V was clipped by 6 bases and J by 2 bases, with 16 bases between them. CDR3 length: 15 amino acids.

This chain's CDR3 is CASSQGPGNTIYF. The DNA for the CDR3 is TGCGCCAGCAGCCAAGGCCCGGGAAACACCATATATTTT. The rearrangement links TRBV4-1 to TRBJ1-3; no firm D call. The CDR3 extends over 13 amino acids. V was pared by 1 base and J by 4 bases, with 5 bases between. Germline V lookup: CDR1 MGHRA, CDR2 YSYEKL.

This clone has just one count. This chain joins TRBV6-1 and TRBJ1-5; D may be TRBD1 (6 bases). The length of the CDR3 is 12 residues. Germline CDR1 is MNHNS and CDR2 is SASEGT. Trimming left V 1 base short and J 11 bases short, with 9 bases between. The CDR3 loop is CASSEGTGTQHF. CDR3 sequence (DNA): TGTGCCAGCAGTGAAGGTACAGGGACCCAGCATTTT.

This rearrangement joins TRBV19 to TRBJ2-7; 9 positions match TRBD1. The ends lost 8 bases at V and 2 bases at J; junction bases unmatched: 7. Germline loops: CDR1 LNHDA, CDR2 SQIVND (reference sequence). The CDR3 covers 14 residues. The CDR3 DNA sequence: TGTGCCAGTTCCCTGGGACAGGGCCCCTACGAGCAGTACTTC. This encodes CASSLGQGPYEQYF.

V gene TRBV7-9 combines with J gene TRBJ1-2; tentatively, D is TRBD1 (5 bases). Germline V gene sequence: CDR1 SEHNR, CDR2 FQNEAQ (reference sequence). The CDR3 is 14 residues long. The V gene lost 5 bases and the J gene lost 5 bases, with 15 bases spanning the gap. CDR3 in amino acids: CASSPPLAGYGYTF. CDR3 in DNA: TGTGCCAGCAGCCCACCTTTGGCAGGGTATGGCTACACCTTC.

The gene calls are TRBV29-1 and TRBJ2-7; no reliable D call. Germline loops: CDR1 SQVTM, CDR2 ANQGSEA. This CDR3 has 10 residues. V was shortened by 7 bases and J by 4 bases, with 8 bases between the two germline ends. CDR3: CSAVGYEQYF. The CDR3 nucleotides are TGCAGCGCGGTAGGGTACGAGCAGTACTTC.

The rearrangement uses TRBV7-8 and TRBJ2-5, with D unresolved. Germline loops: CDR1 SGHVS, CDR2 FQNEAQ. Trimming left V 0 bases short and J 11 bases short, with 16 bases between. This CDR3 region has 14 residues. The CDR3 reads CASSLATTHRKQYF. CDR3 in DNA: TGTGCCAGCAGCTTAGCCACAACCCACAGAAAACAGTACTTC.

J is TRBJ1-1 and V is TRBV11-2; D not resolved. The CDR3 runs to 16 residues. V was cut by 1 base and J by 1 base, with 13 bases left in between. The germline gives CDR1 SGHAT, CDR2 FQNNGV. CDR3 protein: CASSLGSQQGNTEAFF. In DNA, the CDR3 is TGTGCCAGCAGCTTAGGTAGCCAGCAAGGGAACACTGAAGCTTTCTTT.

This clone was recorded a few times. The genes are TRBV4-1 and TRBJ2-7, with D unclear. Germline V CDR1 and CDR2: MGHRA, YSYEKL. CDR3 length equals 17 residues. The V and J ends lost 0 bases and 2 bases respectively, with 17 bases between them. The CDR3 DNA reads as TGCGCCAGCAGCCAAGATGCGTGGAACCAGAGAACCTACGAGCAGTACTTC. Translating gives CASSQDAWNQRTYEQYF.

The table lists this clone with a few counts. The gene calls are TRBV28 and TRBJ1-2; 9 bases agree with TRBD1. V trimming: 4 bases; J trimming: 3 bases; junction bases outside the gene matches: 0. The germline V gene has CDR1 MDHEN and CDR2 SYDVKM. The CDR3 covers 13 residues. The CDR3 protein is CASSWDRDYGYTF. CDR3 sequence (DNA): TGTGCCAGCAGTTGGGACAGGGACTATGGCTACACCTTC.

The chain's CDR3 is CASSPNRGAGSGNTIYF. The CDR3 DNA reads as TGTGCCAGCAGCCCTAACAGGGGCGCAGGATCTGGAAACACCATATATTTT. The chain has TRBV11-3 and TRBJ1-3; 7 positions match TRBD1. Germline V gene data show CDR1 as SGHNT and CDR2 as YENEEA. This CDR3 contains 17 residues. V lost 5 bases to trimming and J lost 1 base; unmatched junction nucleotides: 11. The full variable domain, its missing parts supplied by reference TRBV11-3 and TRBJ1-3, is EAGVVQSPRYKIIEKKQPVAFWCNPISGHNTLYWYLQNLGQGPELLIRYENEEAVDDSQLPKDRFSAERLKGVDSTLKIQPAELGDSAVYLCASSPNRGAGSGNTIYFGEGSWLTVV.

This clone appeared a single time. The rearrangement uses TRBV28 and TRBJ2-5, with unresolved D. V dropped 1 base and J dropped 5 bases, with 11 bases sitting between them. This CDR3 has 14 residues. The V gene's germline CDR1 is MDHEN and CDR2 SYDVKM. Here the CDR3 reads CASSLFSAEETQYF. The CDR3 coding sequence is TGTGCCAGCAGTTTATTTTCTGCGGAGGAGACCCAGTACTTC.

The count of this clone is one. The rearrangement links TRBV6-4 to TRBJ2-2, with 7 positions matching TRBD1. Trimming removed 6 bases from V and 4 bases from J; junction bases left unmatched: 8. Germline CDR1 MRHNA, CDR2 SNTAGT. The CDR3 sequence is 15 residues long. CDR3 region: CASRPTAGGTGELFF. The DNA of the CDR3 is TGTGCCAGCAGGCCGACCGCAGGGGGCACCGGGGAGCTGTTTTTT.

The chain is built from TRBV5-6 and TRBJ2-2; D not resolved. Deletions cut 3 bases from V and 6 bases from J, with 6 bases between. This CDR3 is built from 12 residues. Per germline, CDR1 SGHDT and CDR2 YYEEEE. CDR3 sequence (DNA): TGTGCCAGCAGCTGGAGTTCCGGGGAGCTGTTTTTT. Translation: CASSWSSGELFF. Full variable domain (outside the CDR3, taken from reference TRBV5-6 and TRBJ2-2): DAGVTQSPTHLIKTRGQQVTLRCSPKSGHDTVSWYQQALGQGPQFIFQYYEEEERQRGNFPDRFSGHQFPNYSSELNVNALLLGDSALYLCASSWSSGELFFGEGSRLTVL.

The V call is TRBV5-1, the J call TRBJ2-5; D may be TRBD1 (6 bases). The length of the CDR3 is 13 residues. Germline CDR1 and CDR2: SGHRS and YFSETQ. The V end lost 3 bases, the J end lost 2 bases, and 8 bases lay between the germline ends. This CDR3 is CASSSGQQETQYF. Here the CDR3 DNA reads TGCGCCAGCAGCTCTGGACAGCAAGAGACCCAGTACTTC.

The chain couples TRBV6-6 to TRBJ2-3; 9 bases line up with TRBD2. Germline V gives CDR1 MNHNY, CDR2 SVGAGI (reference sequence). This CDR3 has 16 amino acids. J was trimmed by 4 bases and V by 2 bases; bases with no gene match: 7. The CDR3 spells CASSYGTSKGPDTQYF. In nucleotides, the CDR3 is TGTGCCAGCAGTTACGGGACTAGCAAGGGACCAGATACGCAGTATTTT.

This clone was seen a few times. V is TRBV19 and J is TRBJ1-3, with unresolved D. The length of the CDR3 is 16 residues. In germline, CDR1 is LNHDA, CDR2 SQIVND (reference sequence). V dropped 7 bases and J dropped 0 bases, with 16 bases sitting between them. The CDR3 DNA follows: TGTGCCAGTACTCGGCAGCCTTACTCCTCTGGAAACACCATATATTTT. Translated: CASTRQPYSSGNTIYF.

The chain has TRBV27 and TRBJ1-1; 9 positions match TRBD1. Germline CDR1 is MNHEY and CDR2 is SMNVEV (reference sequence). The V segment lost 5 bases and the J segment 4 bases; nucleotides outside the gene matches: 5. The CDR3 spans 14 residues. The chain's CDR3 is CASSRGQGRTEAFF. The CDR3 DNA reads TGTGCCAGCAGTAGGGGACAGGGTCGCACTGAAGCTTTCTTT.